These 26 T cell receptor beta chains came from one sample sequenced in a study of T cell responses to AZD1222 COVID-19 vaccine. This table comes from immunoSEQ multiplex PCR, and its TCRdb copy is limited to in-frame clones, with some not included. The sample has some 160,000 clones; under 95% are singletons. Sequencing used peripheral blood, obtained on day 0 of AZD1222 vaccination. These receptors were collected from an adult in good health.

This chain links TRBV7-2 with TRBJ2-7; 14 positions agree with TRBD2. CDR1 and CDR2 from the germline V gene are SGHTA and FQGNSA. V lost 3 bases to trimming and J lost 6 bases; unmatched junction nucleotides: 1. The CDR3 sequence is 14 residues long. DNA of the CDR3: TGTGCCAGCAGCTTGGGGACTAGCGGGGGCGAGCAGTACTTC. Translating gives CASSLGTSGGEQYF.

The V call is TRBV25-1, the J call TRBJ1-1; D is perhaps TRBD1 (5 bases). CDR1 MGHDK and CDR2 SYGVNS come from the germline V gene. This CDR3 comprises 12 residues. Trimming stripped 5 bases from V and 7 bases from J, with 11 bases between. The CDR3 region has the DNA TGTGCCAGCAGTAGAGCAGGGAATGAAGCTTTCTTT. This translates into CASSRAGNEAFF. Combining the CDR3 with reference TRBV25-1 and TRBJ1-1 gives the whole variable domain EADIYQTPRYLVIGTGKKITLECSQTMGHDKMYWYQQDPGMELHLIHYSYGVNSTEKGDLSSESTVSRIRTEHFPLTLESARPSHTSQYLCASSRAGNEAFFGQGTRLTVV.

This chain's CDR3 is CASSIGLAGGPDTQYF. Written as DNA, the CDR3 is TGCGCCAGCAGCATCGGACTAGCGGGAGGGCCAGATACGCAGTATTTT. This chain uses TRBV5-1 with TRBJ2-3; TRBD2 matches at 15 bases. The CDR3 contains 16 residues. Germline V lookup: CDR1 SGHRS, CDR2 YFSETQ. With 4 bases clipped from V and 4 bases from J, the junction kept 4 bases outside the gene matches.

The rearrangement joins TRBV5-1 to TRBJ2-2; no clear D. Germline V gene lookup returns CDR1 SGHRS and CDR2 YFSETQ. This CDR3 has 16 residues. Trimming took off 6 bases at V and 4 bases at J, with 19 bases between the two ends. This CDR3 is CASTPISQSSTGELFF. In nucleotides, the CDR3 is TGCGCCAGCACCCCCATTTCCCAGTCGAGCACCGGGGAGCTGTTTTTT.

This rearrangement joins TRBV11-2 to TRBJ1-1; the D is unclear. Germline V gene lookup returns CDR1 SGHAT and CDR2 FQNNGV. V lost 1 base, J lost 1 base, and 4 bases lay in between. The CDR3 has 13 residues. CDR3 amino acids: CASSLGENTEAFF. The CDR3 bases are TGTGCCAGCAGCTTAGGAGAGAACACTGAAGCTTTCTTT. Drawing the rest from reference TRBV11-2 and TRBJ1-1, the complete variable domain is EAGVAQSPRYKIIEKRQSVAFWCNPISGHATLYWYQQILGQGPKLLIQFQNNGVVDDSQLPKDRFSAERLKGVDSTLKIQPAKLEDSAVYLCASSLGENTEAFFGQGTRLTVV.

The V and J genes are TRBV5-1 and TRBJ2-5; 10 nucleotides match TRBD2. CDR3 length equals 15 residues. V shed 1 base, J shed 1 base, and the junction held 1 base outside the gene matches. Germline loops: CDR1 SGHRS, CDR2 YFSETQ. This CDR3 reads CASSLPSGGQETQYF. The CDR3 DNA reads as TGCGCCAGCAGCTTGCCTAGCGGGGGCCAAGAGACCCAGTACTTC.

V is TRBV28 and J is TRBJ2-1; 8 bases are a match to TRBD2. CDR3 length: 18 amino acids. Germline trimming cut 7 bases from V and 0 bases from J; bases unmatched to any gene: 14. Germline values: CDR1 MDHEN, CDR2 SYDVKM. As DNA, the CDR3 is TGTGCCAGCATCCCATGGGCTAGCGGGTACAGCTCCTACAATGAGCAGTTCTTC. Translating it yields CASIPWASGYSSYNEQFF.

Judged by abundance, this clone is medium-sized. This chain joins TRBV29-1 and TRBJ1-4; D is undetermined. The CDR3 is made up of 13 amino acids. Germline CDR1 and CDR2: SQVTM and ANQGSEA. Trimming left V 7 bases short and J 7 bases short, with 16 bases between. CDR3 DNA sequence: TGCAGCGGTGCCCGGTCGGGAAGTGAAAAACTGTTTTTT. Translation: CSGARSGSEKLFF.

The V and J genes are TRBV24-1 and TRBJ1-1, with D possibly being TRBD1 (5 bases). V was clipped by 5 bases and J by 1 base, with 13 bases between them. The CDR3 is 15 amino acids. Germline CDR1 KGHDR, CDR2 SFDVKD. CDR3 residues: CATSAAGGKNTEAFF. The CDR3 DNA reads TGTGCCACCAGTGCCGCCGGGGGGAAGAACACTGAAGCTTTCTTT.

The gene calls are TRBV20-1 and TRBJ1-4, with D perhaps matching TRBD1 (5 bases). The CDR3 runs 13 residues. The V and J ends lost 3 bases and 4 bases respectively, with 9 bases between them. Germline CDR1 and CDR2: DFQATT and SNEGSKA (reference sequence). CDR3 sequence (DNA): TGCAGTGCTAGTTTAGGGGTTAATGAAAAACTGTTTTTT. Its protein is CSASLGVNEKLFF.

V usage is TRBV6-5 and J usage is TRBJ2-7, with 10 positions matching TRBD2. CDR3 length: 14 amino acids. The V segment lost 2 bases and the J segment 4 bases; nucleotides outside the gene matches: 2. Germline lookup yields CDR1 MNHEY and CDR2 SVGAGI. The chain's CDR3 is CASSYLAGAYEQYF. CDR3 DNA: TGTGCCAGCAGTTACCTAGCGGGAGCGTACGAGCAGTACTTC.

V usage is TRBV19 and J usage is TRBJ2-2, with D hard to call. Germline lookup yields CDR1 LNHDA and CDR2 SQIVND (reference sequence). V lost 3 bases, J lost 5 bases, and 7 bases lay in between. The CDR3 sequence is 13 residues long. CDR3 coding DNA: TGTGCCAGTAGTATTGAGTATACCGGGGAGCTGTTTTTT. Amino acids: CASSIEYTGELFF.

This chain joins TRBV28 and TRBJ2-1; D perhaps matches TRBD1 (6 bases). CDR1 MDHEN and CDR2 SYDVKM come from the germline V gene. The length of the CDR3 is 14 residues. V lost 6 bases to trimming and J lost 2 bases, with 11 bases between them. As DNA, the CDR3 is TGTGCCAGCAGGGGGGCCAAAACCTACAATGAGCAGTTCTTC. This codes for CASRGAKTYNEQFF. The full variable domain, completed using reference TRBV28 and TRBJ2-1, is DVKVTQSSRYLVKRTGEKVFLECVQDMDHENMFWYRQDPGLGLRLIYFSYDVKMKEKGDIPEGYSVSREKKERFSLILESASTNQTSMYLCASRGAKTYNEQFFGPGTRLTVL.

The table lists this clone with a few counts. The V gene is TRBV29-1, the J gene TRBJ2-1, with 11 bases aligning to TRBD2. Germline V lookup: CDR1 SQVTM, CDR2 ANQGSEA. The V gene end was trimmed by 0 bases and the J gene end by 9 bases; junction bases not matched to a gene: 10. This CDR3 spans 16 amino acids. CDR3 in amino acids: CSVEDFVAGGLGEQFF. The CDR3 bases are TGCAGCGTTGAAGATTTTGTAGCGGGAGGGTTGGGTGAGCAGTTCTTC.

The rearrangement uses TRBV5-1 and TRBJ2-7; 9 bases line up with TRBD1. CDR1 and CDR2 from the germline V gene are SGHRS and YFSETQ. V was pared by 3 bases and J by 5 bases, with 6 bases of the junction left unmatched. The CDR3 runs to 14 residues. The CDR3 loop reads CASSSGDRAHEQYF. The CDR3 DNA reads TGCGCCAGCAGCTCCGGGGACAGGGCACACGAGCAGTACTTC.

The chain employs TRBV30 and TRBJ1-4, with a possible D match to TRBD1 (5 bases). The CDR3 sequence is 15 residues long. The V end was cut by 2 bases, the J end by 0 bases, with 10 bases between. Germline CDR1 GTSNPN, CDR2 SVGIG (reference sequence). The CDR3 sequence is CAWSQGQTTNEKLFF. CDR3 in DNA: TGTGCCTGGAGTCAAGGACAAACAACTAATGAAAAACTGTTTTTT.

V and J are TRBV19 and TRBJ2-1; TRBD1 is a possible D gene (6 bases). Per germline, CDR1 LNHDA and CDR2 SQIVND (reference sequence). The CDR3 covers 13 residues. Deletions cut 5 bases from V and 6 bases from J, with 11 bases between. CDR3 region: CASSWEGGNEQFF. DNA of the CDR3: TGTGCCAGTAGTTGGGAAGGGGGCAATGAGCAGTTCTTC.

This chain joins TRBV30 and TRBJ1-2; D call uncertain. Germline V gene lookup returns CDR1 GTSNPN and CDR2 SVGIG (reference sequence). Trimming removed 0 bases at V and 4 bases at J, with 21 bases between. The CDR3 covers 17 residues. CDR3 bases: TGTGCCTGGAGTGTAGTCCGTCAGACCCTTCGGGTCTATGGCTACACCTTC. Translation gives CAWSVVRQTLRVYGYTF.

CDR3 coding DNA: TGTGCCAGCAGCGTGCTAGGGAGCGGGACTTACAATGAGCAGTTCTTC. Its protein is CASSVLGSGTYNEQFF. J is TRBJ2-1 and V is TRBV5-6, with 7 bases matching TRBD2. The CDR3 runs to 16 residues. The germline V gene has CDR1 SGHDT and CDR2 YYEEEE. Trimming removed 4 bases from V and 4 bases from J; junction bases left unmatched: 11.

The chain recombines TRBV19 with TRBJ1-5, with TRBD1 as a possible D gene (5 bases). V lost 3 bases and J lost 5, with 11 bases in between. The germline V gene has CDR1 LNHDA and CDR2 SQIVND (reference sequence). This CDR3 has 14 residues. The CDR3 is CASSIWEGDQPQHF. Here the CDR3 DNA reads TGTGCCAGTAGTATTTGGGAAGGGGATCAGCCCCAGCATTTT.

Written as DNA, the CDR3 is TGTGCCAGCAGTCCGATCGTCTTAGCGGGGTCCTACGAGCAGTACTTC. Translation: CASSPIVLAGSYEQYF. The chain carries TRBV27 and TRBJ2-7; 8 nucleotides match TRBD2. J was trimmed by 1 base and V by 5 bases; bases with no gene match: 10. The germline gives CDR1 MNHEY, CDR2 SMNVEV (reference sequence). The CDR3 consists of 16 residues.

This rearrangement joins TRBV27 to TRBJ1-1; TRBD1 matches 9 bases. CDR1 and CDR2 (germline): MNHEY, SMNVEV (reference sequence). V shed 6 bases and J 3 bases; nucleotides not matched to a gene: 2. This CDR3 has 13 amino acids. The CDR3 nucleotides read TGTGCCAGCAGCAGACAGGGGGACACTGAAGCTTTCTTT. Translation: CASSRQGDTEAFF.

J is TRBJ1-5 and V is TRBV7-3; the D gene is possibly TRBD1 (6 bases). Per germline, CDR1 SGHTA and CDR2 FQGTGA. V lost 3 bases to trimming and J lost 11 bases, with 17 bases between them. This CDR3 is 14 amino acids long. The CDR3 is CASSFRTVPGAQHF. The CDR3 DNA is TGTGCCAGCAGCTTTCGGACAGTCCCAGGGGCCCAGCATTTT.

This chain uses TRBV4-2 with TRBJ1-6; no clear D. The CDR3 covers 15 residues. V was shortened by 3 bases and J by 7 bases, with 13 bases between the two germline ends. Germline V gene lookup returns CDR1 LGHNA and CDR2 YNFKEQ. DNA of the CDR3: TGTGCCAGCAGCCAGGGTTCTACTGAGAATTCACCCCTCCACTTT. This translates into CASSQGSTENSPLHF.

The chain has TRBV6-2 or TRBV6-3 and TRBJ2-1; 11 nucleotides align to TRBD2. J was trimmed by 12 bases and V by 5 bases; bases with no gene match: 12. The germline V gene encodes CDR1 MNHEY and CDR2 SVGEGT. CDR3 length: 15 amino acids. The DNA of the CDR3 is TGTGCCAGCAGTGGTAGCGGGAGGGGCCTTCTAGGGCAGTTCTTC. This translates into CASSGSGRGLLGQFF.

V and J are TRBV6-5 and TRBJ2-7; 12 positions agree with TRBD2. J was trimmed by 6 bases and V by 3 bases; bases with no gene match: 9. CDR1 is MNHEY, CDR2 SVGAGI, per germline. The CDR3 runs 16 residues. This CDR3 reads CASSYIRLAGVGEQYF. For the CDR3, the DNA is TGTGCCAGCAGTTATATCCGACTAGCGGGAGTCGGCGAGCAGTACTTC.